Below, one T cell receptor (beta chain) is given with its context. This sample was included in a study of OX40 agonist ivuxolimab in advanced cancers. Sequenced by immunoSEQ multiplex PCR; TCRdb stores in-frame clones only, minus some. The repertoire includes around 71,000 clones, about 86% of them detected once, and 1.1% sits in the top ten. The CDR3 consists of 16 residues. The germline V and J ends were trimmed by 0 bases and 1 base, with 11 bases remaining between them. Germline-derived CDR1 and CDR2 are SGHNT and YENEEA. Material: CD4+ or CD8+ T cells sorted from blood, obtained in a trial of the OX40 agonist ivuxolimab. This sequence originates from an adult with an advanced solid tumor such as melanoma, head and neck, liver or kidney cancer. The genes are TRBV11-3 and TRBJ2-3; D gene unclear. The CDR3 DNA sequence: TGTGCCAGCAGCTTAGATTCTAAGAGCCGCACAGATACGCAGTATTTT. Protein product: CASSLDSKSRTDTQYF.